This TCR beta chain was retrieved from a study of post-analysis software for immune sequencing data. Study overall: Relapsing-remitting, secondary progressive and progressive-relapsing multiple sclerosis courses were included.

With respect to this clonotype: As yet, its antigen is unknown.

Study findings and constraints: Four to six TRBV segments were more frequent in patients than controls; TRBV5-6, TRBV5-1 and TRBV20-1 belonged to this group. Controls significantly exceeded multiple sclerosis patients in normalized Chao1 diversity. Under F measure analysis, samples from one preparation batch co-clustered strongly.

The CDR3 runs 16 residues. After removal of 6 bases from V and 0 bases from J, the junction contained 8 bases not matched to a gene. CDR1 is DFQATT, CDR2 SNEGSKA, per germline (reference sequence). Carried by the TCR beta cDNA libraries were unique molecular identifiers. Once roughly 1 to 11 million T cells were used, 400,000 to 550,000 cDNA molecules resulted. TCRdb re-derived calls from the PCR reads in MiXCR, one entry per CDR3 protein. The repertoire has about half a million distinct CDR3 sequences, nearly 45% of them found once; the top ten carry over 10%. The clonotype originates from a girl aged 5-17 years with multiple sclerosis. Sequenced: blood. The chain combines TRBV20-1 with TRBJ2-6; 7 positions agree with TRBD1. The CDR3 DNA is TGCAGTGCCTTGGGACAGTTCCACTCTGGGGCCAACGTCCTGACTTTC. This codes for CSALGQFHSGANVLTF.